The sequence of this T cell receptor beta chain was determined in a study of sequential checkpoint blockade in melanoma. In its sample, this clone was seen a few times. This CDR3 has 12 amino acids. The V end lost 6 bases, the J end lost 7 bases, and 12 bases lay between the germline ends. The germline gives CDR1 MDHEN, CDR2 SYDVKM. Method: immunoSEQ multiplex PCR; TCRdb's copy keeps in-frame clones and lacks some. The sample has 25,000 to 35,000 clones, approximately 83% seen once. Treatment denoted: randomized to nivolumab then ipilimumab (arm A) or the reverse (arm B). Patients had received no earlier DNA-damaging chemotherapy. Live CD3+CD8+ CD19− CD56− cells were sorted from PBMCs.

Sequencing was performed on CD8+ T cells sorted from blood (inferred from file names), taken from a patient given nivolumab and ipilimumab in sequence. The sequence was collected from a human donor with melanoma. The chain combines TRBV28 with TRBJ1-1, with D perhaps matching TRBD1 (5 bases). The CDR3 is CASSWRGGEAFF. The CDR3 coding sequence is TGTGCCAGCAGCTGGAGGGGCGGTGAAGCTTTCTTT.